This TCR beta chain was found in a study of cytomegalovirus exposure and HLA in healthy donors. Turning to the study itself: There were 65 million to 85 million unique TCRs (from HLA-typed donors) in an early data release.

The PCR was carried out with 60 Vbeta primers and 13 Jbeta primers. Measured with immunoSEQ multiplex PCR; TCRdb has only the in-frame clones, and not every one. The sample includes about 200,000 clones, approximately 85% seen only once; the top ten take 5.5% to 7%. Donors likely had unrecorded immune exposures despite being nominally healthy when sampled. Worth noting for this clone: Antigen specificity is unknown.

General study findings and limits: Later genetic work tied a missense DCLRE1C variant to beta-chain V and J trimming. Among immune exposure information, only CMV serostatus was available.

J lost 0 bases, V lost 3 bases, and 10 bases had no gene match. Germline V gene data show CDR1 as SGHAT and CDR2 as FQNNGV. This CDR3 comprises 18 residues. The sequenced sample consisted of PBMCs. The gene calls are TRBV11-2 and TRBJ2-1; 8 bases are shared with TRBD2. The sequence was obtained from a woman aged 50 to 60 in good health and CMV-seropositive. CDR3 DNA: TGTGCCAGCAGCTTCCTACCGGGACTAGTTAGCTCCTACAATGAGCAGTTCTTC. Translation: CASSFLPGLVSSYNEQFF.